A single sample gave rise to the 22 T cell receptor beta chains below, sequenced in a study of T cells after yellow fever vaccination (dated by TCRdb to the late 2010s). Library preparation employed 5' RACE. TCRdb records Illumina HiSeq 2500 as the sequencer. TCRdb applied fastp at Q25 and MiXCR to the public reads, then kept only in-frame beta chains. Duplicate CDR3 protein sequences are folded into a single record with the most common DNA and genes. The sample profile shows 200,000 to 300,000 distinct CDR3 sequences; 10% to 15% of them were found once. The top ten clones comprise approximately 0.49% of the sample. According to the study, the label for this sample's treatment or condition signals: live attenuated yellow fever vaccine strain. The source was CD4+ T cells sorted from PBMCs, collected 45 days after the yellow fever booster vaccination. The receptors were sampled from a man aged 25 to 40 who received the YFV17D yellow fever vaccine.

The rearrangement uses TRBV12-3 or TRBV12-4 and TRBJ2-1, with TRBD2 matching over 10 bases. V shed 7 bases, J shed 5 bases, and the junction held 11 bases outside the gene matches. There are 16 residues in the CDR3. In nucleotides, the CDR3 is TGTGCCAGCACCCCTGGGAGGACTAGCGGCCACAATGAGCAGTTCTTC. Its translation: CASTPGRTSGHNEQFF.

This chain joins TRBV3-1 and TRBJ2-5; 12 nucleotides align to TRBD1. After removal of 4 bases from V and 5 bases from J, the junction contained 5 bases not matched to a gene. The CDR3 consists of 15 residues. Per germline, CDR1 LGHDT and CDR2 YNNKEL (reference sequence). Written as DNA, the CDR3 is TGTGCCAGCAGCCGCGGGACAGGGGGCTTGGAGACCCAGTACTTC. Its protein is CASSRGTGGLETQYF.

The CDR3 protein is CASRTGGFYEQYF. DNA for the CDR3: TGTGCCAGCCGGACAGGGGGCTTTTACGAGCAGTACTTC. This sequence joins TRBV28 and TRBJ2-7, with 11 bases identical to TRBD1. The CDR3 runs to 13 residues. V was pared by 8 bases and J by 4 bases, with 4 bases of the junction left unmatched. The germline gives CDR1 MDHEN, CDR2 SYDVKM.

The V call is TRBV10-3, the J call TRBJ2-4; TRBD2 matches at 7 bases. V lost 0 bases and J lost 11; bases outside the gene matches: 7. This CDR3 region has 14 residues. Germline loops: CDR1 ENHRY, CDR2 SYGVKD. The CDR3 loop is CAISESGLSQFQYF. CDR3 DNA: TGTGCCATCAGTGAGTCGGGACTATCCCAATTTCAGTACTTC.

This chain links TRBV6-1 with TRBJ2-3; D may match TRBD1 or TRBD2 (5 bases each). V was pared by 7 bases and J by 6 bases, with 17 bases between. The germline CDR1 and CDR2 sequences are MNHNS and SASEGT. The CDR3 is 14 amino acids. The CDR3 DNA reads TGTGCCAGCATACCACGGAAGGGGAGTGATACGCAGTATTTT. Its protein product is CASIPRKGSDTQYF.

This clonotype was counted a few times. The CDR3 sequence: CASSPTTGPYNEQFF. The CDR3 DNA reads as TGCGCCAGCAGCCCAACTACGGGGCCCTACAATGAGCAGTTCTTC. V and J are TRBV5-1 and TRBJ2-1; D might be TRBD1 or TRBD2, each matching 5 bases. CDR3 size: 15 residues. Germline CDR1 and CDR2: SGHRS and YFSETQ. Trimming removed 4 bases at V and 2 bases at J, with 13 bases between.

This clonotype appeared a few times. This chain links TRBV12-3 or TRBV12-4 with TRBJ2-1; D uncertain. V gave up 5 bases and J gave up 6 bases, with 17 bases separating them. The CDR3 totals 15 residues. Here the CDR3 DNA reads TGTGCCAGCAGTCCAAGGATTTACAGTGGCAATGAGCAGTTCTTC. This gives the protein CASSPRIYSGNEQFF.

This clonotype was seen a few times. This chain links TRBV5-1 with TRBJ2-6; D remains unclear. The CDR3 runs 15 residues. Germline V gives CDR1 SGHRS, CDR2 YFSETQ. V lost 2 bases, J lost 3 bases, and 9 bases lay in between. CDR3 coding DNA: TGCGCCAGCAGCTTAGATGGGTATGGGGCCAACGTCCTGACTTTC. Protein product: CASSLDGYGANVLTF.

This clonotype was seen a handful of times. The V and J genes are TRBV13 and TRBJ2-5; D is possibly TRBD1 (6 bases). Germline V gene sequence: CDR1 PRHDT, CDR2 FYEKMQ (reference sequence). V lost 5 bases and J 2 bases, leaving 36 bases between the germline ends. The CDR3 extends over 22 amino acids. The CDR3 DNA reads as TGTGCCAGCAGCAATCCACCCTTCTCTGCGGGCGGTGCAGGACAGACTCAAGAGACCCAGTACTTC. The encoded protein is CASSNPPFSAGGAGQTQETQYF.

The V gene is TRBV19, the J gene TRBJ2-4, with 8 bases that match TRBD1. CDR1 is LNHDA and CDR2 is SQIVND in the germline V gene (reference sequence). This CDR3 region has 15 residues. V was pared by 4 bases and J by 7 bases, with 9 bases of the junction left unmatched. The CDR3 is CASSRTGMTANIQYF. CDR3 DNA: TGTGCCAGTAGTAGGACAGGGATGACTGCCAACATTCAGTACTTC.

This clonotype has just a few counts. The chain combines TRBV28 with TRBJ2-7; 7 bases fit TRBD1. With 7 bases clipped from V and 7 bases from J, the junction kept 10 bases outside the gene matches. The CDR3 is made up of 13 amino acids. The germline gives CDR1 MDHEN, CDR2 SYDVKM. Here the CDR3 reads CASITTGRGEQYF. DNA of the CDR3: TGTGCCAGCATTACGACAGGGAGAGGGGAGCAGTACTTC.

The chain carries TRBV9 and TRBJ1-2; tentatively, D is TRBD1 (6 bases). Germline V gene lookup returns CDR1 SGDLS and CDR2 YYNGEE. There are 13 residues in the CDR3. With 1 base removed from V and 3 bases from J, the gap between germline ends came to 7 bases. The CDR3 protein is CASSVSGDYGYTF. The CDR3 DNA sequence: TGTGCCAGCAGCGTATCAGGGGACTATGGCTACACCTTC.

The rearrangement links TRBV9 to TRBJ2-2; D perhaps matches TRBD1 (6 bases). The CDR3 sequence is 14 residues long. Per germline, CDR1 SGDLS and CDR2 YYNGEE. Trimming shortened V by 2 bases and J by 6 bases, and 11 bases separated the two germline ends. This CDR3 reads CASSVTQGPGELFF. The CDR3 coding sequence is TGTGCCAGCAGCGTCACACAGGGACCCGGGGAGCTGTTTTTT.

The J gene is TRBJ2-2, the V gene TRBV5-1; no reliable D call. This CDR3 has 15 amino acids. Germline V lookup: CDR1 SGHRS, CDR2 YFSETQ. Trimming stripped 4 bases from V and 7 bases from J, with 17 bases between. The CDR3 DNA follows: TGCGCCAGCAGCATTATAACCACCCGGTGCGGGGAGCTGTTTTTT. Translating it yields CASSIITTRCGELFF.

This clonotype was counted a few times. This chain links TRBV20-1 with TRBJ2-3, with 8 bases lining up with TRBD2. Trimming removed 6 bases from V and 9 bases from J; junction bases left unmatched: 14. The CDR3 runs to 14 residues. Germline CDR1 reads DFQATT; CDR2 reads SNEGSKA (reference sequence). The chain's CDR3 is CSAPRVAGSKTQYF. CDR3 nucleotides: TGCAGTGCCCCCAGAGTAGCGGGAAGTAAAACGCAGTATTTT.

This clonotype has a handful of counts. This rearrangement joins TRBV20-1 to TRBJ1-4, with TRBD1 as a possible D gene (5 bases). This CDR3 has 13 amino acids. Germline V lookup: CDR1 DFQATT, CDR2 SNEGSKA (reference sequence). The V end was cut by 3 bases, the J end by 8 bases, with 13 bases between. CDR3 bases: TGCAGTGCTAGGAGGGGAGTTCGGGAAAAACTGTTTTTT. It yields the protein CSARRGVREKLFF.

J is TRBJ2-5 and V is TRBV20-1, with 7 positions matching TRBD2. Germline values: CDR1 DFQATT, CDR2 SNEGSKA (reference sequence). The CDR3 is 15 amino acids. The junction had 9 bases not matched to a gene; V was cut back by 0 bases and J by 5 bases. CDR3 DNA sequence: TGCAGTGCTAGAGATCCCCATGGGGGGGGTGAGACCCAGTACTTC. Translating it yields CSARDPHGGGETQYF.

This chain links TRBV5-1 with TRBJ2-3; perhaps TRBD2 as D (6 bases). Germline V gene data show CDR1 as SGHRS and CDR2 as YFSETQ. The CDR3 has 14 residues. V lost 4 bases, J lost 2 bases, and 11 bases lay in between. CDR3 in DNA: TGCGCCAGCAGCCCTACTAGCACCACAGATACGCAGTATTTT. It translates to CASSPTSTTDTQYF.

This clonotype was counted only a few times. The V gene is TRBV29-1, the J gene TRBJ2-2; possibly TRBD2 for D (5 bases). V lost 6 bases and J lost 4, with 12 bases in between. The CDR3 spans 13 residues. Germline loops: CDR1 SQVTM, CDR2 ANQGSEA. In DNA form, the CDR3 reads TGCAGCGTCCGGGATCCGGGCACCGGGGAGCTGTTTTTT. Amino acids: CSVRDPGTGELFF.

This clonotype was counted between two and nine times. V and J are TRBV24-1 and TRBJ2-2; D is unresolved. CDR1 is KGHDR, CDR2 SFDVKD, per germline. Trimming took 7 bases from V and 2 from J, leaving 4 bases between them. This CDR3 has 12 residues. Here the CDR3 DNA reads TGTGCCACCAGCCAAAACACCGGGGAGCTGTTTTTT. This encodes CATSQNTGELFF.

This clonotype came up a few times. The gene calls are TRBV5-1 and TRBJ2-2, with D perhaps matching TRBD2 (5 bases). The CDR3 consists of 13 residues. The ends were cut back, 3 bases at V and 6 bases at J, with 9 bases in the middle. Germline CDR1 is SGHRS and CDR2 is YFSETQ. CDR3 sequence: CASSSDFAGELFF. CDR3 sequence (DNA): TGCGCCAGCAGCTCGGACTTCGCCGGGGAGCTGTTTTTT.

This chain links TRBV6-2 or TRBV6-3 with TRBJ2-1; 8 nucleotides align to TRBD1. CDR3 length: 15 amino acids. V dropped 2 bases and J dropped 1; count of bases not matched to a gene: 1. The V gene's germline CDR1 is MNHEY and CDR2 SVGEGT. The CDR3 loop reads CASSYDRGSYNEQFF. The CDR3 coding sequence is TGTGCCAGCAGTTACGACAGGGGATCCTACAATGAGCAGTTCTTC.